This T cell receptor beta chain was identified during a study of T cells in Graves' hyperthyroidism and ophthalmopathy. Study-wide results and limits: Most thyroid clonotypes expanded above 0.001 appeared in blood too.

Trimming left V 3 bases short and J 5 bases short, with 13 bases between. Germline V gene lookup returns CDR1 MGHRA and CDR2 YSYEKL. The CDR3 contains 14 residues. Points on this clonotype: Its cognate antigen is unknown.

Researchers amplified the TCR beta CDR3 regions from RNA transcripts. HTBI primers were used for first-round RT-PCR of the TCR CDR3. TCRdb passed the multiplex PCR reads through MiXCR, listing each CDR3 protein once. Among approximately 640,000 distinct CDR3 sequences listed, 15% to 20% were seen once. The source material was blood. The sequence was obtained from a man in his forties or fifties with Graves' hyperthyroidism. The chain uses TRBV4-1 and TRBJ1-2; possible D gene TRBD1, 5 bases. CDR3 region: CASSQPGHYYGYTF. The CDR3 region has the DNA TGCGCCAGCAGCCAGCCCGGACACTATTATGGCTACACCTTC.